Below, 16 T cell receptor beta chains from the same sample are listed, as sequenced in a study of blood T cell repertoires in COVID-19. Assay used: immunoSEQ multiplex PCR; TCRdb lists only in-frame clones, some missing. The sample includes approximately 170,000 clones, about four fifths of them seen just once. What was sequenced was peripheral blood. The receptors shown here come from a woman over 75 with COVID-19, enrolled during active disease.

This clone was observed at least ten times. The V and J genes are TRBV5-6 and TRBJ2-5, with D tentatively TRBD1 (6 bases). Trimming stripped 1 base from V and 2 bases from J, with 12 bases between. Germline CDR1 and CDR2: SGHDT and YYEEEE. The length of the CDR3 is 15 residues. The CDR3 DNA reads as TGTGCCAGCAGCTTGTTGGACAGCTCTCAAGAGACCCAGTACTTC. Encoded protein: CASSLLDSSQETQYF.

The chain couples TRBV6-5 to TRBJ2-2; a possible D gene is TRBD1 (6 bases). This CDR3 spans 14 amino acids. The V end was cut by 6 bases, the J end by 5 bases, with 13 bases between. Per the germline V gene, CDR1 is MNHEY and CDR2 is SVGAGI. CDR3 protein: CASRRDRRTGELFF. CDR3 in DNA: TGTGCCAGCAGACGCGACAGGAGAACCGGGGAGCTGTTTTTT.

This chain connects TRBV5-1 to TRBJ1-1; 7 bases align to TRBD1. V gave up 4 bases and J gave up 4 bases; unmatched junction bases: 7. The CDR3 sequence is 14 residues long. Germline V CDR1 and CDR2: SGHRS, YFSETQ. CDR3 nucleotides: TGCGCCAGCAGCCTAAGACAGGGTCCCACTGAAGCTTTCTTT. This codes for CASSLRQGPTEAFF.

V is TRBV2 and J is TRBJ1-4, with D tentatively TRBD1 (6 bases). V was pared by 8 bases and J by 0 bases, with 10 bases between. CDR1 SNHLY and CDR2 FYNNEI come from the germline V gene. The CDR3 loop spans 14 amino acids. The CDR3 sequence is CASERQATNEKLFF. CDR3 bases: TGTGCCAGCGAAAGACAGGCAACTAATGAAAAACTGTTTTTT.

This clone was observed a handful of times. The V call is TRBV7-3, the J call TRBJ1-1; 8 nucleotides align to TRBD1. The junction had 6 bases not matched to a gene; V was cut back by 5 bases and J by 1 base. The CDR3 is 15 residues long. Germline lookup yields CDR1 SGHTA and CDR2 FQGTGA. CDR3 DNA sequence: TGTGCCAGCAGCCAGGGGGCCATGAGGAACACTGAAGCTTTCTTT. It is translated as CASSQGAMRNTEAFF.

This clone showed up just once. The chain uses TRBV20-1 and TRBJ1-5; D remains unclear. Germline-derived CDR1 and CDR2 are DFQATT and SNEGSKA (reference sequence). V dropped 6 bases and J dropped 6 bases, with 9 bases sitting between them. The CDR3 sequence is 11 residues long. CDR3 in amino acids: CSASGGQPQHF. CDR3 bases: TGCAGTGCCTCAGGTGGTCAGCCCCAGCATTTT.

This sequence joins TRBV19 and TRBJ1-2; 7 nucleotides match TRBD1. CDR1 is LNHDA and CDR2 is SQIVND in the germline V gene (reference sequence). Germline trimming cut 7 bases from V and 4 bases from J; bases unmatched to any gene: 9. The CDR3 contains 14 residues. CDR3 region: CASTRTGNVYGYTF. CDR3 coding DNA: TGTGCCAGTACCCGGACAGGTAATGTCTATGGCTACACCTTC.

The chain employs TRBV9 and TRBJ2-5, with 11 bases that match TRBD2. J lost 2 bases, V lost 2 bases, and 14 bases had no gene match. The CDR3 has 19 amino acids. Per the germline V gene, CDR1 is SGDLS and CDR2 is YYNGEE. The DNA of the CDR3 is TGTGCCAGCAGCGTGTCTCGGGGTAGCGGGGGGGCCCGGCAAGAGACCCAGTACTTC. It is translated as CASSVSRGSGGARQETQYF.

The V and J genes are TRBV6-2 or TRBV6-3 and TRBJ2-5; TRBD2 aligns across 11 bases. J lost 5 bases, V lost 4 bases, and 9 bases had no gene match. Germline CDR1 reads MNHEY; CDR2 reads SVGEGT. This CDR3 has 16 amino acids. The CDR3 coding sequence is TGTGCCAGCAGTTTCTATCCGGGACTAGCGGCGGAGACCCAGTACTTC. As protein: CASSFYPGLAAETQYF.

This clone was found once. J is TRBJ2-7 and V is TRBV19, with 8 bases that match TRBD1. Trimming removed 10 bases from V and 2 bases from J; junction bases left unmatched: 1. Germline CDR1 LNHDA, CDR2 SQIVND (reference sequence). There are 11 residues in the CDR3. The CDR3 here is CATGGPYEQYF. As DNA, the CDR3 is TGTGCCACAGGGGGCCCCTACGAGCAGTACTTC.

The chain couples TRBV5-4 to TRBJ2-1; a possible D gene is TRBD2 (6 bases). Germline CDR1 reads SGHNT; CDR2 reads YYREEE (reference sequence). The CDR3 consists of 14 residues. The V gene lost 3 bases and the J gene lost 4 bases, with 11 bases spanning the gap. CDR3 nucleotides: TGTGCCAGCAGCTCCCAAGGGACTTACAATGAGCAGTTCTTC. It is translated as CASSSQGTYNEQFF.

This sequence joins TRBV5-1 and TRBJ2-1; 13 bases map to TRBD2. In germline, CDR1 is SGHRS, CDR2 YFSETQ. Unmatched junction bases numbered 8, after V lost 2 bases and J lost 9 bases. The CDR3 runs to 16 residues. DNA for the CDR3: TGCGCCAGCAGCTTCTTAGGACTAGCGGGAGTAGGTGAGCAGTTCTTC. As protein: CASSFLGLAGVGEQFF.

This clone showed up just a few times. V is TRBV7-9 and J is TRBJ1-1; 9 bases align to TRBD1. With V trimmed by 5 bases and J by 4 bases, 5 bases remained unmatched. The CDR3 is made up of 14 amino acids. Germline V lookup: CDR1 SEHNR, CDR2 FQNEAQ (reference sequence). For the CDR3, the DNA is TGTGCCAGCAGCCCACAGACAGGGGGCACTGAAGCTTTCTTT. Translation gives CASSPQTGGTEAFF.

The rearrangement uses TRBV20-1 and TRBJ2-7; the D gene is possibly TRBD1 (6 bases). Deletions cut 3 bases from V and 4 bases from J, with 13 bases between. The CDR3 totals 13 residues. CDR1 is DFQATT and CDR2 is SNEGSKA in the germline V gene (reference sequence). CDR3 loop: CSASIGGGYEQYF. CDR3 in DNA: TGCAGTGCTAGTATTGGGGGCGGTTACGAGCAGTACTTC.

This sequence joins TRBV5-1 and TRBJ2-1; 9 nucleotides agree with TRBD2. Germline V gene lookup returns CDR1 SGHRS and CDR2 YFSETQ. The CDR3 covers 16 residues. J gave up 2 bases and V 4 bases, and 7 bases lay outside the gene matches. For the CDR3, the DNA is TGCGCCAGCAGCGGCGCTAGCGGGGCGACCTACAATGAGCAGTTCTTC. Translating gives CASSGASGATYNEQFF.

The CDR3 DNA sequence: TGTGCCAGCAGCTTAGGAGGGCCGATGAACACTGAAGCTTTCTTT. It yields the protein CASSLGGPMNTEAFF. The rearrangement joins TRBV11-3 to TRBJ1-1, with D unresolved. This CDR3 has 15 residues. Deletions cut 1 base from V and 0 bases from J, with 9 bases between. Per germline, CDR1 SGHNT and CDR2 YENEEA.